Below, 26 T cell receptor beta chains from the same sample are listed, as sequenced in a study of blood T cell repertoires in COVID-19. The repertoire was sequenced with immunoSEQ multiplex PCR; TCRdb's copy has only in-frame clones and lacks some. The data hold about 130,000 clones, with under 85% observed a single time. Source material: peripheral blood. These receptors were obtained from a man aged 35 to 55 with active or convalescent COVID-19.

The V call is TRBV3-1 (or the pseudogene TRBV3-2), the J call TRBJ2-1; the match to TRBD2 covers 13 bases. V lost 4 bases and J lost 5; bases outside the gene matches: 5. This CDR3 spans 16 amino acids. Germline CDR1 and CDR2: LGHDT and YNNKEL (reference sequence). CDR3 nucleotide sequence: TGTGCCAGCAGCCTACTAGCGGGGGGGCCTAACAATGAGCAGTTCTTC. Translation gives CASSLLAGGPNNEQFF.

This clone showed up just once. The genes are TRBV18 and TRBJ2-2; D perhaps matches TRBD1 (5 bases). This CDR3 spans 14 amino acids. Trimming cost V 2 bases and J 6 bases, with 10 bases left between them. Germline V gene sequence: CDR1 KGHSH, CDR2 LQKENI. DNA of the CDR3: TGTGCCAGCTCACCAAACAGGTTGCCCGGGGAGCTGTTTTTT. Protein: CASSPNRLPGELFF.

This chain connects TRBV20-1 to TRBJ1-1; D is uncertain. CDR1 and CDR2 from the germline V gene are DFQATT and SNEGSKA (reference sequence). There are 11 residues in the CDR3. V shed 6 bases and J shed 5 bases, with 10 bases lying between them. The CDR3 DNA sequence: TGCAGTGCCGGGTTCCAGACTGAAGCTTTCTTT. Translated, it gives CSAGFQTEAFF.

The genes are TRBV7-8 and TRBJ1-1; unclear D gene. V lost 5 bases and J lost 5, with 12 bases in between. Germline assignment: CDR1 SGHVS and CDR2 FQNEAQ. The CDR3 length is 13 residues. The DNA for the CDR3 is TGTGCCAGCAGCCCAAACACGGGAACTGAAGCTTTCTTT. It is translated as CASSPNTGTEAFF.

The chain combines TRBV6-5 with TRBJ2-7; D uncertain. Between the trimmed V and J ends, which lost 6 bases and 0 bases, there was a span of 12 bases. From germline, CDR1 is MNHEY and CDR2 SVGAGI. The length of the CDR3 is 14 residues. The CDR3 spells CASSVQHSSYEQYF. The CDR3 bases are TGTGCCAGCAGCGTACAGCACAGCTCCTACGAGCAGTACTTC.

The chain combines TRBV7-2 with TRBJ2-1; 8 nucleotides agree with TRBD2. The CDR3 totals 17 residues. V was pared by 4 bases and J by 2 bases, with 10 bases of the junction left unmatched. Germline V gene sequence: CDR1 SGHTA, CDR2 FQGNSA. The CDR3: CASSSSVRGGAYNEQFF. The CDR3 bases are TGTGCCAGCAGCTCAAGCGTTCGGGGGGGCGCCTACAATGAGCAGTTCTTC.

V is TRBV20-1 and J is TRBJ2-1, with D maybe TRBD2 (5 bases). Looked up from germline, CDR1 is DFQATT and CDR2 is SNEGSKA (reference sequence). The CDR3 spans 13 residues. Trimming cost V 3 bases and J 6 bases, with 12 bases left between them. This CDR3 reads CSASWTPSNEQFF. The CDR3 nucleotides are TGCAGTGCTAGTTGGACTCCTTCCAATGAGCAGTTCTTC.

The chain recombines TRBV7-2 with TRBJ1-1, with D hard to call. V dropped 5 bases and J dropped 1 base, with 14 bases sitting between them. The V gene's germline CDR1 is SGHTA and CDR2 FQGNSA. This CDR3 has 15 residues. In DNA, the CDR3 is TGTGCCAGCAGCCACGCCGGCCAGCGGAACACTGAAGCTTTCTTT. It yields the protein CASSHAGQRNTEAFF.

The chain has TRBV13 and TRBJ2-1, with 12 bases fitting TRBD2. CDR3 size: 15 residues. Germline V CDR1 and CDR2: PRHDT, FYEKMQ (reference sequence). After removal of 3 bases from V and 6 bases from J, the junction contained 3 bases not matched to a gene. The CDR3 DNA sequence: TGTGCCAGCAGCTTGACTAGCGGGGGTGGCAATGAGCAGTTCTTC. Its translation is CASSLTSGGGNEQFF.

The J gene is TRBJ2-5, the V gene TRBV7-3; no clear D. From germline, CDR1 is SGHTA and CDR2 FQGTGA. This CDR3 is 13 amino acids long. Trimming removed 2 bases at V and 1 base at J, with 5 bases between. Here the CDR3 reads CASSLHSQETQYF. The CDR3, as DNA: TGTGCCAGCAGCTTACACAGCCAAGAGACCCAGTACTTC.

This clone was detected only a few times. In nucleotides, the CDR3 is TGTGCCAGCAGTTTGAACCCAGGGCAACCCCTCCACTTT. Its protein is CASSLNPGQPLHF. V usage is TRBV6-4 and J usage is TRBJ1-6, with a possible D match to TRBD1 (5 bases). Germline values: CDR1 MRHNA, CDR2 SNTAGT. The CDR3 is made up of 13 amino acids. Trimming took off 5 bases at V and 12 bases at J, with 14 bases between the two ends.

V and J are TRBV14 and TRBJ2-7, with 8 bases aligning to TRBD2. The junction had 14 bases not matched to a gene; V was cut back by 11 bases and J by 2 bases. This CDR3 contains 15 residues. Looked up from germline, CDR1 is SGHDN and CDR2 is FVKESK. CDR3 region: CASSGGRGRAYEQYF. The CDR3 coding sequence is TGTGCCTCCTCGGGGGGGCGGGGGAGAGCCTACGAGCAGTACTTC.

This clone appeared a few times. This chain links TRBV30 with TRBJ2-1; D perhaps matches TRBD2 (6 bases). The V end lost 0 bases, the J end lost 9 bases, and 9 bases lay between the germline ends. Germline V lookup: CDR1 GTSNPN, CDR2 SVGIG (reference sequence). The CDR3 is made up of 12 amino acids. CDR3 nucleotide sequence: TGTGCCTGGAGTGTTCAGGGAGGTGAGCAGTTCTTC. Its translation: CAWSVQGGEQFF.

Written as DNA, the CDR3 is TGCGCCAGCAGCTTGAGCGGGATTCCCTACGAGCAGTACTTC. Translation: CASSLSGIPYEQYF. This sequence joins TRBV5-1 and TRBJ2-7; 7 bases are shared with TRBD2. With V trimmed by 1 base and J by 2 bases, 3 bases remained unmatched. The CDR3 is 14 residues long. Germline V gene data show CDR1 as SGHRS and CDR2 as YFSETQ.

The rearrangement links TRBV2 to TRBJ2-2, with D maybe TRBD1 (6 bases). Trimming cost V 7 bases and J 5 bases, with 11 bases left between them. Germline assignment: CDR1 SNHLY and CDR2 FYNNEI. The CDR3 covers 13 residues. CDR3 residues: CASTTGLTGELFF. For the CDR3, the DNA is TGTGCCAGCACCACAGGGTTGACCGGGGAGCTGTTTTTT.

The chain has TRBV6-5 and TRBJ1-3, with D tentatively TRBD1 (6 bases). The CDR3 covers 15 residues. Trimming pared 6 bases from V and 2 bases from J, leaving 14 bases between. CDR1 and CDR2 from the germline V gene are MNHEY and SVGAGI. For the CDR3, the DNA is TGTGCCAGCAGAGGCCCGGGACAACCTGGAAACACCATATATTTT. It yields the protein CASRGPGQPGNTIYF.

In DNA form, the CDR3 reads TGTGCCACCAGGAGGGAGATCAATCAGCCCCAGCATTTT. This translates into CATRREINQPQHF. J is TRBJ1-5 and V is TRBV15, with no clear D. CDR1 and CDR2 from the germline V gene are LNHNV and YYDKDF (reference sequence). The CDR3 length is 13 residues. Trimming took off 6 bases at V and 3 bases at J, with 9 bases between the two ends.

The V and J genes are TRBV6-5 and TRBJ1-4, with a tentative D call TRBD1 (5 bases). Germline CDR1 MNHEY, CDR2 SVGAGI. This CDR3 has 13 residues. The germline V and J ends were trimmed by 2 bases and 4 bases, with 5 bases remaining between them. In nucleotides, the CDR3 is TGTGCCAGCAGTTACGACAGTAATGAAAAACTGTTTTTT. This sequence encodes CASSYDSNEKLFF.

The CDR3 reads CASSLRGGQETQYF. CDR3 bases: TGTGCCAGCAGCCTGCGGGGGGGCCAAGAGACCCAGTACTTC. The chain employs TRBV3-1 (or the pseudogene TRBV3-2) and TRBJ2-5, with 9 bases identical to TRBD2. The CDR3 has 14 residues. Trimming cost V 4 bases and J 1 base; bases outside gene matches: 1. Germline lookup yields CDR1 LGHDT and CDR2 YNNKEL (reference sequence).

This clone was observed a handful of times. The chain carries TRBV6-2 or TRBV6-3 and TRBJ1-2; 8 nucleotides line up with TRBD1. With V trimmed by 4 bases and J by 4 bases, 5 bases remained unmatched. This CDR3 comprises 14 residues. Germline-derived CDR1 and CDR2 are MNHEY and SVGEGT. CDR3 DNA sequence: TGTGCCAGCAGTTGGACAGGGTCGGGCTATGGCTACACCTTC. Encoded protein: CASSWTGSGYGYTF.

V and J are TRBV28 and TRBJ1-5, with TRBD1 as a possible D gene (5 bases). The CDR3 has 12 residues. Trimming cost V 4 bases and J 4 bases, with 5 bases left between them. CDR1 is MDHEN and CDR2 is SYDVKM in the germline V gene. In DNA form, the CDR3 reads TGTGCCAGCAGTTCAGGGAATCAGCCCCAGCATTTT. Translating gives CASSSGNQPQHF.

The rearrangement uses TRBV5-1 and TRBJ2-2; 8 nucleotides line up with TRBD1. The CDR3 extends over 14 amino acids. The germline gives CDR1 SGHRS, CDR2 YFSETQ. The junction had 4 bases not matched to a gene; V was cut back by 4 bases and J by 5 bases. Here the CDR3 reads CASSQGQGTGELFF. DNA for the CDR3: TGCGCCAGCAGCCAAGGACAGGGTACCGGGGAGCTGTTTTTT.

The chain recombines TRBV25-1 with TRBJ2-3; D ambiguous. The CDR3 contains 15 residues. The germline gives CDR1 MGHDK, CDR2 SYGVNS. V dropped 3 bases and J dropped 0 bases, with 10 bases sitting between them. The CDR3 region has the DNA TGTGCCAGCAGTGAGGGCACCGCTAGCACAGATACGCAGTATTTT. Its protein is CASSEGTASTDTQYF.

The chain is built from TRBV20-1 and TRBJ2-7; D is perhaps TRBD1 (5 bases). The CDR3 is 14 residues long. From germline, CDR1 is DFQATT and CDR2 SNEGSKA (reference sequence). V lost 3 bases to trimming and J lost 5 bases, with 17 bases between them. In DNA form, the CDR3 reads TGCAGTGCTAGTGCCCCAAGGCAGGGCGACGAGCAGTACTTC. This translates into CSASAPRQGDEQYF.

The genes are TRBV12-5 and TRBJ1-6, with D unresolved. With 3 bases removed from V and 7 bases from J, the gap between germline ends came to 10 bases. Germline V gene data show CDR1 as LGHNT and CDR2 as FRNRAP. The CDR3 has 14 amino acids. CDR3 bases: TGTGCTAGTGGTTTCGGAGGGTACAATTCACCCCTCCACTTT. Its protein product is CASGFGGYNSPLHF.

The chain employs TRBV18 and TRBJ2-2; the D gene is possibly TRBD2 (5 bases). The CDR3 loop spans 16 amino acids. V lost 1 base, J lost 0 bases, and 9 bases lay in between. CDR1 and CDR2 (germline): KGHSH, LQKENI. Written as DNA, the CDR3 is TGTGCCAGCTCACCACAGAGCGGATCGAACACCGGGGAGCTGTTTTTT. This sequence encodes CASSPQSGSNTGELFF.